Each of the 21 T cell receptor beta chains below was sequenced from the same sample in a study of early T cells in non-severe SARS-CoV-2 infection. Each CDR3 protein gets one entry after TCRdb re-called the 5' RACE reads with MiXCR. This repertoire shows roughly 81,000 distinct CDR3 sequences, over 10% found once; its top ten account for 2.6%. Sequenced sample: whole blood. The receptors originated from an adult who was a healthcare worker with PCR-confirmed SARS-CoV-2 infection or an uninfected control (not recorded which).

This clonotype was detected many times. V usage is TRBV6-5 and J usage is TRBJ2-2; 7 nucleotides agree with TRBD1. The CDR3 loop spans 16 amino acids. Germline-derived CDR1 and CDR2 are MNHEY and SVGAGI. The J segment lost 1 base and the V segment lost 6 bases, leaving 8 bases of the junction unmatched. CDR3 region: CASRLQGQLNTGELFF. CDR3 DNA: TGTGCCAGCAGGCTACAGGGACAGCTGAACACCGGGGAGCTGTTTTTT.

The gene calls are TRBV29-1 and TRBJ1-2, with D possibly being TRBD1 (6 bases). Trimming cost V 6 bases and J 0 bases, with 14 bases left between them. Looked up from germline, CDR1 is SQVTM and CDR2 is ANQGSEA. The CDR3 consists of 14 residues. In DNA, the CDR3 is TGCAGCGTGCGGACAGAAACTACTAACTATGGCTACACCTTC. It encodes CSVRTETTNYGYTF. The full variable domain, with the rest looked up from reference TRBV29-1 and TRBJ1-2, is SAVISQKPSRDICQRGTSLTIQCQVDSQVTMMFWYRQQPGQSLTLIATANQGSEATYESGFVIDKFPISRPNLTFSTLTVSNMSPEDSSIYLCSVRTETTNYGYTFGSGTRLTVV.

The sample holds many counts of this clonotype. The J gene is TRBJ1-4, the V gene TRBV27, with 9 bases matching TRBD1. CDR3 length equals 13 residues. Germline V gene lookup returns CDR1 MNHEY and CDR2 SMNVEV (reference sequence). V shed 2 bases and J 11 bases; nucleotides not matched to a gene: 3. CDR3 residues: CASSLPGTGKLFF. CDR3 bases: TGTGCCAGCAGTTTACCGGGGACAGGGAAACTGTTTTTT.

This clonotype was picked up many times. The CDR3 here is CASRGADQYF. CDR3 in DNA: TGTGCCAGCAGGGGGGCAGACCAGTACTTC. The chain has TRBV28 and TRBJ2-5; weak D call: TRBD1 (6 bases). Trimming shortened V by 6 bases and J by 10 bases, and 9 bases separated the two germline ends. This CDR3 is 10 amino acids long. Per the germline V gene, CDR1 is MDHEN and CDR2 is SYDVKM.

This clonotype showed up just a few times. The chain joins TRBV6-5 to TRBJ2-7, with 11 bases lining up with TRBD1. Germline-derived CDR1 and CDR2 are MNHEY and SVGAGI. The V gene end was trimmed by 6 bases and the J gene end by 2 bases; junction bases not matched to a gene: 15. The CDR3 is 18 residues long. The CDR3 sequence: CASSLWGQGVQGTYEQYF. CDR3 nucleotide sequence: TGTGCCAGCAGCCTATGGGGACAGGGGGTACAGGGGACCTACGAGCAGTACTTC.

The rearrangement uses TRBV12-3 or TRBV12-4 and TRBJ2-7; D possibly corresponds to TRBD2 (5 bases). V was cut by 2 bases and J by 7 bases, with 12 bases left in between. The CDR3 runs 13 residues. CDR3 DNA: TGTGCCAGCAGTTTATGGACCCCGGGGGAGCAGTACTTC. This gives the protein CASSLWTPGEQYF.

In its sample, this clonotype was seen many times. This chain connects TRBV18 to TRBJ2-3; 7 nucleotides align to TRBD2. The CDR3 is made up of 17 amino acids. In germline, CDR1 is KGHSH, CDR2 LQKENI. With 1 base clipped from V and 2 bases from J, the junction kept 9 bases outside the gene matches. DNA of the CDR3: TGTGCCAGCTCACCACTTAAGTGGGGGGGAGTCACAGATACGCAGTATTTT. Translated: CASSPLKWGGVTDTQYF.

This clonotype came up many times. The chain employs TRBV5-1 and TRBJ2-2; maybe TRBD2 (5 bases). The CDR3 length is 14 residues. Trimming took 7 bases from V and 5 from J, leaving 15 bases between them. The germline gives CDR1 SGHRS, CDR2 YFSETQ. CDR3 in DNA: TGCGCCAGCGGCGAGGGCGCAGGAACCGGGGAGCTGTTTTTT. Translating gives CASGEGAGTGELFF.

At least ten counts were recorded for this clonotype. The chain uses TRBV28 and TRBJ2-1; no definite D call. The V gene's germline CDR1 is MDHEN and CDR2 SYDVKM. V lost 7 bases to trimming and J lost 1 base, with 11 bases between them. The CDR3 sequence is 14 residues long. CDR3 region: CASNEKGSYNEQFF. The CDR3 nucleotides read TGTGCCAGCAATGAGAAAGGGTCCTACAATGAGCAGTTCTTC.

This clonotype was seen at least ten times. J is TRBJ2-3 and V is TRBV9; no clear D. Trimming stripped 1 base from V and 0 bases from J, with 6 bases between. This CDR3 comprises 14 residues. Germline V gene sequence: CDR1 SGDLS, CDR2 YYNGEE. CDR3 in DNA: TGTGCCAGCAGCGTACGGGCAAGCACAGATACGCAGTATTTT. This translates into CASSVRASTDTQYF.

V usage is TRBV6-5 and J usage is TRBJ2-2; weak D call: TRBD2 (7 bases). The CDR3 totals 14 residues. Germline V gene sequence: CDR1 MNHEY, CDR2 SVGAGI. Trimming cost V 11 bases and J 4 bases, with 17 bases left between them. CDR3 coding DNA: TGTGCCTCCAACGGGGGGCTGGTCACCGGGGAGCTGTTTTTT. Translating it yields CASNGGLVTGELFF.

A few counts support this clonotype. This chain uses TRBV7-6 with TRBJ1-2; tentatively, D is TRBD1 (5 bases). Trimming shortened V by 6 bases and J by 6 bases, and 17 bases separated the two germline ends. The germline V gene has CDR1 SGHVS and CDR2 FNYEAQ. The CDR3 length is 14 residues. The CDR3 region is CASRLIGTLDGYTF. The CDR3, as DNA: TGTGCCAGCAGACTTATCGGGACCCTCGATGGCTACACCTTC.

This clonotype was seen a handful of times. V usage is TRBV13 and J usage is TRBJ1-1; 9 nucleotides line up with TRBD1. V was clipped by 5 bases and J by 3 bases; unmatched bases: 13. The CDR3 consists of 17 residues. Germline CDR1 reads PRHDT; CDR2 reads FYEKMQ (reference sequence). DNA of the CDR3: TGTGCCAGCAGCCAAGAGAACAGGGGGCGACGAGACACTGAAGCTTTCTTT. This translates into CASSQENRGRRDTEAFF.

The chain links TRBV30 to TRBJ1-5; D unclear. This CDR3 is built from 14 residues. Trimming pared 0 bases from V and 1 base from J, leaving 7 bases between. Germline V gene sequence: CDR1 GTSNPN, CDR2 SVGIG (reference sequence). The CDR3 here is CAWSVGGSNQPQHF. CDR3 bases: TGTGCCTGGAGTGTGGGCGGAAGCAATCAGCCCCAGCATTTT.

This clonotype has more than one count but fewer than ten. This sequence joins TRBV12-3 or TRBV12-4 and TRBJ2-7; either TRBD1 or TRBD2 may fit D (5 bases each). V was cut by 5 bases and J by 0 bases, with 11 bases left in between. The length of the CDR3 is 14 residues. In DNA form, the CDR3 reads TGTGCCAGCAGTCCACTAGGGGTCTCCTACGAGCAGTACTTC. Protein sequence: CASSPLGVSYEQYF.

The table lists this clonotype with many counts. The genes are TRBV11-2 and TRBJ2-3; no definite D call. Germline values: CDR1 SGHAT, CDR2 FQNNGV. The CDR3 totals 12 residues. V dropped 2 bases and J dropped 6 bases, with 6 bases sitting between them. The CDR3 spells CASSLLGDTQYF. CDR3 nucleotide sequence: TGTGCCAGCAGCTTATTAGGGGATACGCAGTATTTT.

For this clonotype: A read error may be the cause here, since a much bigger clone is one base away. The chain joins TRBV6-1 to TRBJ2-7; unclear D gene. Germline-derived CDR1 and CDR2 are MNHNS and SASEGT. The CDR3 has 13 residues. V was shortened by 2 bases and J by 5 bases, with 10 bases between the two germline ends. In nucleotides, the CDR3 is TGTGCCAGCAGTGAACACCTTTGCGACGAGCAGTACTTC. Residues: CASSEHLCDEQYF.

The chain couples TRBV28 to TRBJ2-7, with 11 bases fitting TRBD2. This CDR3 is built from 14 residues. Trimming cost V 5 bases and J 5 bases; bases outside gene matches: 5. The germline CDR1 and CDR2 sequences are MDHEN and SYDVKM. The chain's CDR3 is CASSLAGGFHEQYF. CDR3 bases: TGTGCCAGCAGTCTAGCGGGGGGTTTCCACGAGCAGTACTTC. The full variable domain, completed using reference TRBV28 and TRBJ2-7, is DVKVTQSSRYLVKRTGEKVFLECVQDMDHENMFWYRQDPGLGLRLIYFSYDVKMKEKGDIPEGYSVSREKKERFSLILESASTNQTSMYLCASSLAGGFHEQYFGPGTRLTVT.

J is TRBJ2-2 and V is TRBV11-2; D is perhaps TRBD1 (6 bases). The V gene's germline CDR1 is SGHAT and CDR2 FQNNGV. Trimming removed 4 bases at V and 5 bases at J, with 17 bases between. There are 16 residues in the CDR3. The CDR3 sequence is CASSSRFRGATGELFF. The CDR3 DNA reads as TGTGCCAGCAGCTCGAGGTTCAGGGGAGCTACCGGGGAGCTGTTTTTT.

The rearrangement uses TRBV10-1 and TRBJ1-1, with 8 bases identical to TRBD1. CDR1 is WNHNN, CDR2 SYGVQD, per germline (reference sequence). This CDR3 comprises 15 residues. Unmatched junction bases numbered 2, after V lost 2 bases and J lost 0 bases. DNA for the CDR3: TGCGCCAGCAGTGAGGACAGGGGCATGAACACTGAAGCTTTCTTT. Amino acid sequence: CASSEDRGMNTEAFF.

This clonotype was found a few times. V gene TRBV11-2 combines with J gene TRBJ2-7, with D hard to call. This CDR3 contains 14 residues. Between the trimmed V and J ends, which lost 6 bases and 2 bases, there was a span of 14 bases. The germline gives CDR1 SGHAT, CDR2 FQNNGV. The DNA for the CDR3 is TGTGCCAGCAGTCCACCCAGGCCGACCTACGAGCAGTACTTC. Translation: CASSPPRPTYEQYF.